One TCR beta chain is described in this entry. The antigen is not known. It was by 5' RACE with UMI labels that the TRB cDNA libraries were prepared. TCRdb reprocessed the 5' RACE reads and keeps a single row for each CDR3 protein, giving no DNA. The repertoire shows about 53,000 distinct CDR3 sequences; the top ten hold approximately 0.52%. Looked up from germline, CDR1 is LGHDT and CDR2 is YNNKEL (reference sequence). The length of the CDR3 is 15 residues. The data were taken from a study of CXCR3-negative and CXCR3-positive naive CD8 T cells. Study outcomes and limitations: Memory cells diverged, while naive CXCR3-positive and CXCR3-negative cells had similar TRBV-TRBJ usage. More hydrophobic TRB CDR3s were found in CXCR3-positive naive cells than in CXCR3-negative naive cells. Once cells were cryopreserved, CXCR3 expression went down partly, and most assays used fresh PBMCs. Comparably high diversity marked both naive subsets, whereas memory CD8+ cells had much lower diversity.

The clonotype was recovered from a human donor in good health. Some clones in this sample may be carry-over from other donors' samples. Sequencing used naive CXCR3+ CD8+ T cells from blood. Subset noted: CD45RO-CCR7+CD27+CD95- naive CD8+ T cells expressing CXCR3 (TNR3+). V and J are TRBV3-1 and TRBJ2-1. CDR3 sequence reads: CASSRRFSSYNEQFF.